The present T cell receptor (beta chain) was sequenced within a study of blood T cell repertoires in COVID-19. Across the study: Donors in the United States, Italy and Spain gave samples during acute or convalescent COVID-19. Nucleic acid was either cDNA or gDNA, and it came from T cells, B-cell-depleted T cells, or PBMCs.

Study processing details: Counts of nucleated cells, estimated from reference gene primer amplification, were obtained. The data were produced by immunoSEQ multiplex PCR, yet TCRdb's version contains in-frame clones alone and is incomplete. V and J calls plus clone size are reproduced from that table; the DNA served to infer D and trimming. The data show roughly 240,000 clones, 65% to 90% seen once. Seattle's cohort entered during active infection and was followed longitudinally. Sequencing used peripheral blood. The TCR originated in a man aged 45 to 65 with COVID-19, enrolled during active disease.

CDR3 bases: TGCGCCAGCAGCTTAGCGGGGGGGCGAGGAGAGACCCAGTACTTC. Its translation: CASSLAGGRGETQYF. The V gene is TRBV5-1, the J gene TRBJ2-5; 10 bases fit TRBD2. Germline V gene lookup returns CDR1 SGHRS and CDR2 YFSETQ. This CDR3 has 15 residues. V shed 2 bases, J shed 4 bases, and the junction held 5 bases outside the gene matches.